These 28 T cell receptor beta chains were sequenced from one sample in a study of vaccination effects on CD4 cells after COVID-19. Their target antigens are unknown. CD4+ T cells specific for antigen were expanded with viral peptide pools by the ViraFEST assay before sequencing. Culture proceeded for 10 days, and CD4+ T cells were then isolated. SARS-CoV-2 infected the person between March and December 2020, as confirmed by PCR. Clones were sequenced by immunoSEQ multiplex PCR, and TCRdb holds only the in-frame ones, with some missing. The sample yields roughly 26,000 clones, approximately 78% seen once. The source material was CD4+ T cells from PBMCs cultured with HCoV-NL63 spike peptides, sampled before COVID-19 vaccination. The receptors originated from a human donor who had a prior SARS-CoV-2 infection.

V and J are TRBV3-1 (or the pseudogene TRBV3-2) and TRBJ2-1; D gene uncertain. Germline V gives CDR1 LGHDT, CDR2 YNNKEL (reference sequence). V lost 5 bases, J lost 5 bases, and 4 bases lay in between. The CDR3 spans 11 residues. CDR3 coding DNA: TGTGCCAGCAGCTTTAACAATGAGCAGTTCTTC. Translation: CASSFNNEQFF.

This clone was counted a few times. V usage is TRBV29-1 and J usage is TRBJ1-1, with a weak D call TRBD1 (5 bases). CDR3 length equals 13 residues. The V end was cut by 7 bases, the J end by 5 bases, with 17 bases between. The germline gives CDR1 SQVTM, CDR2 ANQGSEA. CDR3 region: CSGRRDGGTEAFF. CDR3 nucleotide sequence: TGCAGCGGGCGGAGGGACGGTGGAACTGAAGCTTTCTTT.

The chain combines TRBV18 with TRBJ2-5, with D perhaps TRBD1 or TRBD2 (6 bases each). Germline CDR1 KGHSH, CDR2 LQKENI. The CDR3 spans 15 residues. V lost 8 bases, J lost 3 bases, and 19 bases lay in between. The CDR3 spells CASTVSGAKEETQYF. For the CDR3, the DNA is TGTGCCAGCACCGTCTCGGGGGCTAAAGAAGAGACCCAGTACTTC.

In DNA, the CDR3 is TGCGCCAGCAGGATGGGACTAGCGGCACAAGAGACCCAGTACTTC. It specifies CASRMGLAAQETQYF. The chain has TRBV10-2 and TRBJ2-5; 11 positions match TRBD2. J was trimmed by 2 bases and V by 6 bases; bases with no gene match: 5. CDR1 and CDR2 (germline): WSHSY, SAAADI. The CDR3 spans 15 residues.

The V call is TRBV11-1, the J call TRBJ1-6; TRBD1 matches 8 bases. CDR1 is SGHAT, CDR2 FQDESV, per germline (reference sequence). The CDR3 contains 16 residues. The V and J ends lost 5 bases and 7 bases, in that order; junction bases with no gene match: 10. In DNA, the CDR3 is TGTGCCAGCAGCGCAACGGGACAGGTTGTCAATTCACCCCTCCACTTT. Translating gives CASSATGQVVNSPLHF.

This sequence joins TRBV5-6 and TRBJ2-7; tentative D call: TRBD2 (6 bases). The CDR3 totals 17 residues. The germline V gene encodes CDR1 SGHDT and CDR2 YYEEEE. Trimming removed 0 bases at V and 0 bases at J, with 16 bases between. The CDR3 reads CASSLASGGGSSYEQYF. The CDR3 coding sequence is TGTGCCAGCAGCTTGGCCAGTGGGGGAGGAAGCTCCTACGAGCAGTACTTC.

The J gene is TRBJ2-5, the V gene TRBV10-3, with 10 nucleotides matching TRBD2. The germline gives CDR1 ENHRY, CDR2 SYGVKD. The CDR3 runs 16 residues. Trimming took 7 bases from V and 5 from J; bases not matched to a gene: 13. CDR3 sequence reads: CAIITSSGGGYETQYF. In DNA, the CDR3 is TGTGCCATCATAACCTCTAGCGGGGGAGGTTATGAGACCCAGTACTTC.

The rearrangement joins TRBV6-5 to TRBJ2-5; 14 positions agree with TRBD2. The CDR3 loop spans 13 amino acids. J lost 13 bases, V lost 7 bases, and 8 bases had no gene match. The germline gives CDR1 MNHEY, CDR2 SVGAGI. This chain's CDR3 is CASTKTSGGAWYF. The CDR3 nucleotides are TGTGCCAGCACTAAGACTAGCGGGGGGGCCTGGTACTTC.

The chain links TRBV2 to TRBJ1-2; 8 nucleotides align to TRBD1. This CDR3 contains 13 residues. After removal of 10 bases from V and 4 bases from J, the junction contained 8 bases not matched to a gene. The germline CDR1 and CDR2 sequences are SNHLY and FYNNEI. CDR3 residues: CATSRTGTYGYTF. In DNA, the CDR3 is TGTGCCACCTCAAGGACAGGGACCTATGGCTACACCTTC.

This chain uses TRBV7-9 with TRBJ2-1, with 7 bases matching TRBD2. J was trimmed by 0 bases and V by 1 base; bases with no gene match: 9. From germline, CDR1 is SEHNR and CDR2 FQNEAQ (reference sequence). The CDR3 length is 18 residues. CDR3 sequence (DNA): TGTGCCAGCAGCTTAGGGGGGGGGACGTTCAGCTCCTACAATGAGCAGTTCTTC. It codes for CASSLGGGTFSSYNEQFF. Variable domain in full (rest from reference TRBV7-9 and TRBJ2-1): DTGVSQNPRHKITKRGQNVTFRCDPISEHNRLYWYRQTLGQGPEFLTYFQNEAQLEKSRLLSDRFSAERPKGSFSTLEIQRTEQGDSAMYLCASSLGGGTFSSYNEQFFGPGTRLTVL.

The rearrangement joins TRBV27 to TRBJ1-4, with a weak D call TRBD1 (5 bases). Germline V gene sequence: CDR1 MNHEY, CDR2 SMNVEV (reference sequence). V lost 8 bases to trimming and J lost 4 bases, with 17 bases between them. The CDR3 spans 15 residues. CDR3 coding DNA: TGTGCCAGCGGGCCCCTGGGACGGCTTAATGAAAAACTGTTTTTT. Residues: CASGPLGRLNEKLFF.

The chain has TRBV2 and TRBJ1-2; D gene ambiguous. Trimming left V 3 bases short and J 0 bases short, with 8 bases between. The CDR3 is 14 amino acids. In germline, CDR1 is SNHLY, CDR2 FYNNEI. This chain's CDR3 is CASSERRTNYGYTF. The CDR3 region has the DNA TGTGCCAGCAGTGAGCGGCGGACTAACTATGGCTACACCTTC.

This rearrangement joins TRBV7-3 to TRBJ2-1, with D unresolved. Per germline, CDR1 SGHTA and CDR2 FQGTGA. There are 12 residues in the CDR3. Trimming stripped 4 bases from V and 7 bases from J, with 8 bases between. As DNA, the CDR3 is TGTGCCAGCAGCTCTCCCCATAATGAGCAGTTCTTC. Protein sequence: CASSSPHNEQFF.

This clone was detected only once. The genes are TRBV6-5 and TRBJ1-5; TRBD1 matches 8 bases. The V and J ends lost 6 bases and 4 bases, in that order; junction bases with no gene match: 8. Germline V CDR1 and CDR2: MNHEY, SVGAGI. This CDR3 region has 15 residues. In DNA form, the CDR3 reads TGTGCCAGCAGGCCCGGGACAGGAGAAAATCAGCCCCAGCATTTT. Protein product: CASRPGTGENQPQHF.

This rearrangement joins TRBV2 to TRBJ2-7; D is unresolved. V was pared by 6 bases and J by 4 bases, with 16 bases between. CDR1 is SNHLY, CDR2 FYNNEI, per germline. The CDR3 length is 14 residues. The CDR3 region is CASRVTSVAYEQYF. CDR3 DNA sequence: TGTGCCAGCAGGGTTACATCAGTTGCTTACGAGCAGTACTTC.

The CDR3 nucleotides read TGTGCCAGTTATCCGGGACGGCCAAATTCACCCCTCCACTTT. Translating gives CASYPGRPNSPLHF. The rearrangement joins TRBV21-1 to TRBJ1-6. TRBV21-1 is designated a pseudogene. This CDR3 has 14 residues.

CDR3 sequence: CASSGDNRGRLEQYF. CDR3 in DNA: TGTGCCAGTAGTGGGGATAACAGGGGGCGGCTCGAGCAGTACTTC. V is TRBV19 and J is TRBJ2-7, with 9 bases lining up with TRBD1. The CDR3 has 15 amino acids. Germline loops: CDR1 LNHDA, CDR2 SQIVND (reference sequence). With V trimmed by 5 bases and J by 6 bases, 11 bases remained unmatched.

This clone came up a few times. Here the CDR3 DNA reads TGCGCCAGCAGCTTGCTCAACCCCACAGATACGCAGTATTTT. It encodes CASSLLNPTDTQYF. This chain links TRBV5-1 with TRBJ2-3; D gene ambiguous. CDR3 length: 14 amino acids. Looked up from germline, CDR1 is SGHRS and CDR2 is YFSETQ. Trimming stripped 1 base from V and 2 bases from J, with 8 bases between.

V usage is TRBV6-5 and J usage is TRBJ2-7; D remains unclear. V lost 0 bases and J 1 base, leaving 10 bases between the germline ends. CDR1 is MNHEY and CDR2 is SVGAGI in the germline V gene. The CDR3 is 15 residues long. CDR3 amino acids: CASSYSVLGSYEQYF. Here the CDR3 DNA reads TGTGCCAGCAGTTACTCGGTGCTCGGGTCCTACGAGCAGTACTTC.

This chain links TRBV4-1 with TRBJ1-1; no firm D call. CDR1 is MGHRA, CDR2 YSYEKL, per germline. V was shortened by 1 base and J by 2 bases, with 11 bases between the two germline ends. CDR3 length: 15 amino acids. CDR3 residues: CASSQVLQTNTEAFF. The CDR3 coding sequence is TGCGCCAGCAGCCAAGTGCTACAGACCAACACTGAAGCTTTCTTT.

This sequence joins TRBV2 and TRBJ2-4, with TRBD1 identical over 7 bases. Germline V gene sequence: CDR1 SNHLY, CDR2 FYNNEI. The CDR3 runs to 14 residues. Unmatched junction bases numbered 4, after V lost 6 bases and J lost 2 bases. CDR3: CASSATGPKNIQYF. DNA of the CDR3: TGTGCCAGCAGCGCGACAGGGCCCAAAAACATTCAGTACTTC.

This chain joins TRBV27 and TRBJ1-2; 8 bases are a match to TRBD1. Germline V gene lookup returns CDR1 MNHEY and CDR2 SMNVEV (reference sequence). The CDR3 has 15 residues. With V trimmed by 10 bases and J by 4 bases, 14 bases remained unmatched. CDR3 bases: TGTGCCACCCAGCAGTGGGGTGGACAGGGCTATGGCTACACCTTC. Translation: CATQQWGGQGYGYTF.

This rearrangement joins TRBV11-2 to TRBJ1-2, with D uncertain. The V end was cut by 1 base, the J end by 4 bases, with 7 bases between. CDR3 size: 13 residues. The germline gives CDR1 SGHAT, CDR2 FQNNGV. Here the CDR3 DNA reads TGTGCCAGCAGCTTAGGTCGAGGCTATGGCTACACCTTC. Its protein is CASSLGRGYGYTF.

V usage is TRBV12-3 or TRBV12-4 and J usage is TRBJ2-1; the D is unclear. There are 13 residues in the CDR3. Trimming took 3 bases from V and 6 from J, leaving 9 bases between them. The CDR3 is CASSFNVGNEQFF. In nucleotides, the CDR3 is TGTGCCAGCAGTTTTAACGTGGGCAATGAGCAGTTCTTC.

V gene TRBV5-1 combines with J gene TRBJ2-3, with D hard to call. V lost 0 bases to trimming and J lost 6 bases, with 8 bases between them. This CDR3 contains 13 residues. Looked up from germline, CDR1 is SGHRS and CDR2 is YFSETQ. CDR3 nucleotide sequence: TGCGCCAGCAGCTTGGGGGTAGTGGATACGCAGTATTTT. Protein sequence: CASSLGVVDTQYF.

The chain combines TRBV5-1 with TRBJ2-7; 9 nucleotides match TRBD1. Germline V lookup: CDR1 SGHRS, CDR2 YFSETQ. V gave up 4 bases and J gave up 2 bases; unmatched junction bases: 7. The CDR3 covers 15 residues. Here the CDR3 reads CASSPRGQGTYEQYF. CDR3 DNA: TGCGCCAGCAGCCCGCGGGGACAGGGAACCTACGAGCAGTACTTC.

The chain combines TRBV19 with TRBJ2-7; the D is unclear. Germline CDR1 and CDR2: LNHDA and SQIVND (reference sequence). This CDR3 has 17 residues. Trimming cost V 3 bases and J 2 bases, with 20 bases left between them. CDR3 in amino acids: CASSIGLKRVDPYEQYF. As DNA, the CDR3 is TGTGCCAGTAGTATTGGGTTGAAAAGGGTCGACCCCTACGAGCAGTACTTC.

The CDR3 loop reads CASGLVQGDSNQPQHF. DNA for the CDR3: TGTGCTAGTGGTTTGGTACAGGGAGATAGCAATCAGCCCCAGCATTTT. The V and J genes are TRBV12-5 and TRBJ1-5, with D tentatively TRBD1 (6 bases). Germline V gene data show CDR1 as LGHNT and CDR2 as FRNRAP. The CDR3 consists of 16 residues. Trimming stripped 0 bases from V and 0 bases from J, with 9 bases between. Complete variable domain (other parts from reference TRBV12-5 and TRBJ1-5): DARVTQTPRHKVTEMGQEVTMRCQPILGHNTVFWYRQTMMQGLELLAYFRNRAPLDDSGMPKDRFSAEMPDATLATLKIQPSEPRDSAVYFCASGLVQGDSNQPQHFGDGTRLSIL.